The next 15 T cell receptor beta chains were all read from a single sample in a study of cytomegalovirus exposure and HLA in healthy donors. PCR used 60 Vbeta primers and 13 Jbeta primers. Generated by immunoSEQ multiplex PCR, the TCRdb table keeps only in-frame clones and is missing some. The data show about 190,000 clones, with over 80% seen just once and 6.3% held by the top ten. Source material: PBMCs. These receptors were obtained from a man aged 35 to 55 in good health and CMV-seropositive.

The chain carries TRBV5-4 and TRBJ2-5; 8 nucleotides agree with TRBD1. CDR3 size: 13 residues. In germline, CDR1 is SGHNT, CDR2 YYREEE (reference sequence). V was pared by 1 base and J by 9 bases, with 5 bases of the junction left unmatched. The CDR3 DNA follows: TGTGCCAGCAGCTTGATCAGGGGGCATTCCCAGTACTTC. Encoded protein: CASSLIRGHSQYF.

This clone was observed a few times. The genes are TRBV5-4 and TRBJ1-4; D call uncertain. The germline V gene has CDR1 SGHNT and CDR2 YYREEE (reference sequence). Trimming took off 3 bases at V and 3 bases at J, with 9 bases between the two ends. This CDR3 is 14 amino acids long. CDR3 sequence: CASSSGGSNEKLFF. The DNA for the CDR3 is TGTGCCAGCAGCTCCGGAGGCTCTAATGAAAAACTGTTTTTT.

This chain connects TRBV18 to TRBJ2-7, with D possibly being TRBD1 (6 bases). The V and J ends lost 5 bases and 3 bases respectively, with 20 bases between them. Germline V CDR1 and CDR2: KGHSH, LQKENI. The CDR3 sequence is 16 residues long. The CDR3 spells CASSTSTGPSLYEQYF. CDR3 DNA: TGTGCCAGCTCAACTTCGACAGGACCCTCGCTCTACGAGCAGTACTTC.

The V and J genes are TRBV2 and TRBJ1-4; 8 nucleotides line up with TRBD1. There are 16 residues in the CDR3. J gave up 7 bases and V 4 bases, and 11 bases lay outside the gene matches. Germline V gives CDR1 SNHLY, CDR2 FYNNEI. In DNA, the CDR3 is TGTGCCAGCAGTGTGCGTCAGGGGGCTCGCGGTGAAAAACTGTTTTTT. Its protein product is CASSVRQGARGEKLFF. Supplemented by reference TRBV2 and TRBJ1-4, the full variable domain reads EPEVTQTPSHQVTQMGQEVILRCVPISNHLYFYWYRQILGQKVEFLVSFYNNEISEKSEIFDDQFSVERPDGSNFTLKIRSTKLEDSAMYFCASSVRQGARGEKLFFGSGTQLSVL.

The V and J genes are TRBV30 and TRBJ2-3; D remains ambiguous. CDR1 and CDR2 (germline): GTSNPN, SVGIG (reference sequence). This CDR3 region has 15 residues. V was cut by 1 base and J by 2 bases, with 13 bases left in between. CDR3 sequence: CAWSESSRSTDTQYF. CDR3 sequence (DNA): TGTGCCTGGAGTGAATCATCTAGGTCCACAGATACGCAGTATTTT.

This sequence joins TRBV4-3 and TRBJ2-2; 15 nucleotides align to TRBD2. The germline V gene encodes CDR1 LGHNA and CDR2 YSLEER. The CDR3 has 18 residues. V shed 1 base, J shed 5 bases, and the junction held 5 bases outside the gene matches. CDR3 sequence (DNA): TGCGCCAGCAGCCAAGGGACTAGCGGGGGGGGAGAAACCGGGGAGCTGTTTTTT. Residues: CASSQGTSGGGETGELFF.

The chain combines TRBV29-1 with TRBJ2-1, with 13 bases matching TRBD2. The CDR3 is 17 amino acids. The V gene end was trimmed by 1 base and the J gene end by 0 bases; junction bases not matched to a gene: 3. Germline lookup yields CDR1 SQVTM and CDR2 ANQGSEA. In nucleotides, the CDR3 is TGCAGCGTTGAAGGACTAGCGGGGGGTAGCTCCTACAATGAGCAGTTCTTC. Its translation: CSVEGLAGGSSYNEQFF.

The chain links TRBV19 to TRBJ2-2; 13 bases fit TRBD2. CDR1 and CDR2 from the germline V gene are LNHDA and SQIVND (reference sequence). V trimming: 4 bases; J trimming: 7 bases; junction bases outside the gene matches: 6. This CDR3 region has 16 residues. As DNA, the CDR3 is TGTGCCAGTAGTAGCGAGGGACTAGCGGGGCACGGGGAGCTGTTTTTT. Protein sequence: CASSSEGLAGHGELFF. Full variable domain (missing parts from reference TRBV19 and TRBJ2-2): DGGITQSPKYLFRKEGQNVTLSCEQNLNHDAMYWYRQDPGQGLRLIYYSQIVNDFQKGDIAEGYSVSREKKESFPLTVTSAQKNPTAFYLCASSSEGLAGHGELFFGEGSRLTVL.

DNA of the CDR3: TGTGCCAGCAGTTTATACACGCGGGCCGGAGAGACCCAGTACTTC. Translation: CASSLYTRAGETQYF. The gene calls are TRBV27 and TRBJ2-5, with D maybe TRBD2 (5 bases). The V end lost 1 base, the J end lost 4 bases, and 13 bases lay between the germline ends. Germline CDR1 reads MNHEY; CDR2 reads SMNVEV (reference sequence). The CDR3 spans 15 residues.

The chain employs TRBV18 and TRBJ1-1; D possibly corresponds to TRBD1 (5 bases). The V end was cut by 6 bases, the J end by 4 bases, with 15 bases between. CDR1 is KGHSH and CDR2 is LQKENI in the germline V gene. This CDR3 spans 14 amino acids. CDR3 sequence (DNA): TGTGCCAGCTCGCCATGGGGGGTCAGCACTGAAGCTTTCTTT. Protein product: CASSPWGVSTEAFF.

J is TRBJ2-3 and V is TRBV9, with TRBD2 matching 8 bases. From germline, CDR1 is SGDLS and CDR2 YYNGEE. The CDR3 consists of 16 residues. J lost 5 bases, V lost 3 bases, and 11 bases had no gene match. The CDR3 protein is CASSGVDAGGGDTQYF. The CDR3 DNA follows: TGTGCCAGCAGCGGTGTCGACGCGGGGGGCGGAGATACGCAGTATTTT.

The chain uses TRBV4-3 and TRBJ2-3, with 7 bases fitting TRBD1. Unmatched junction bases numbered 14, after V lost 3 bases and J lost 5 bases. CDR1 and CDR2 from the germline V gene are LGHNA and YSLEER. This CDR3 spans 17 amino acids. CDR3 amino acids: CASSQGETGQGVDTQYF. In DNA, the CDR3 is TGCGCCAGCAGCCAGGGGGAGACAGGGCAAGGGGTAGATACGCAGTATTTT.

The sample holds one count of this clone. V and J are TRBV18 and TRBJ2-3; D ambiguous. The CDR3 sequence is 15 residues long. The germline V and J ends were trimmed by 2 bases and 0 bases, with 9 bases remaining between them. CDR1 is KGHSH, CDR2 LQKENI, per germline. The chain's CDR3 is CASSPFGDSTDTQYF. CDR3 nucleotide sequence: TGTGCCAGCTCACCATTTGGAGATAGCACAGATACGCAGTATTTT. Full variable domain (outside the CDR3, taken from reference TRBV18 and TRBJ2-3): NAGVMQNPRHLVRRRGQEARLRCSPMKGHSHVYWYRQLPEEGLKFMVYLQKENIIDESGMPKERFSAEFPKEGPSILRIQQVVRGDSAAYFCASSPFGDSTDTQYFGPGTRLTVL.

Here the CDR3 reads CASSYTQGHEQYF. The CDR3 DNA reads as TGTGCCAGCAGTTATACCCAGGGCCACGAGCAGTACTTC. The V gene is TRBV6-5, the J gene TRBJ2-7, with D possibly TRBD1 on 5 matching bases. The CDR3 runs to 13 residues. V gave up 3 bases and J gave up 5 bases, with 11 bases separating them. Germline assignment: CDR1 MNHEY and CDR2 SVGAGI.

The chain combines TRBV28 with TRBJ2-1; 8 bases agree with TRBD2. Germline values: CDR1 MDHEN, CDR2 SYDVKM. Trimming cost V 11 bases and J 8 bases; bases outside gene matches: 11. The CDR3 sequence is 13 residues long. The CDR3 spells CAGAKRGIDEQFF. CDR3 in DNA: TGTGCCGGGGCTAAGCGGGGGATAGATGAGCAGTTCTTC.